Reported below is one T cell receptor beta chain. The antigen is unknown. The source of the sample is a study of blood T cells in healthy people across ages. Study-level background: Template switching caught about one barcoded beta molecule for each two T cells. The study's findings and limits: Versus aged donors, long-lived donors had higher diversity and more naive CD4+ cells. There was a strong correlation between TCR beta diversity and naive T cell percentage.

The CDR3 runs to 12 residues. The germline V and J ends were trimmed by 3 bases and 5 bases, with 8 bases remaining between them. Per the germline V gene, CDR1 is SGDLS and CDR2 is YYNGEE. PCR was performed a second time for roughly 7 to 11 cycles using a sample-barcoded 5' primer and a J-beta primer mix. A template-switch adaptor containing 12 random nucleotides labeled each cDNA molecule. TCRdb re-called the 5' RACE reads with MiXCR, one entry per CDR3 protein. This repertoire shows some 880,000 distinct CDR3 sequences, 30% to 45% found once; its top ten account for roughly 13%. V and J are TRBV9 and TRBJ1-2; the D is unclear. The specimen was blood. The source is a young man in good health. CDR3 nucleotide sequence: TGTGCCAGCAGCGCGGACTTTTATGGCTACACCTTC. Its protein is CASSADFYGYTF.